This T cell receptor (beta chain) was found in a study of T cell repertoires in cytomegalovirus infection (dated by TCRdb to about 2019). About the investigation overall: Alongside well-studied HLA-B-restricted epitopes, the peptide stimulations were aimed at recently identified HLA-C-restricted CMV epitopes, whose presentation resists viral immunomodulation. The HLA type of each donor mattered for the analysis, because public TCR beta signatures pointed to carriage of CMV infection along with the matching HLA type.

Sequencer: Illumina HiSeq 1500. TCRdb reprocessed the public reads (quality trimming at Q25 with fastp, clone calling with MiXCR) and kept in-frame beta chains. One record per CDR3 amino acid sequence lists the most common genes and DNA. This sample has 650,000 to 900,000 distinct CDR3 sequences in its table, and around a third of those were observed once. The top ten clones comprise roughly 12% of the sample. From a lookup of the germline V gene, CDR1 and CDR2 are SGHVS and FNYEAQ. Relative to germline, V is 4 bases shorter and J is 6 bases shorter, with 15 bases between their ends. CDR3 length: 15 amino acids, cysteine to phenylalanine. Only CDR3 DNA is held: 45 bases, read in frame from base 1. General findings and caveats noted by the study authors: In both this cohort and an independent roughly 330-donor cohort, the cumulative frequency of public TCR beta family members distinguished carriers of CMV infection plus the relevant HLA type. The ex vivo response was dominated by HLA-C-restricted CMV-specific TCR beta clonotypes, which also provided the single most frequent clonotype in two of eight donors.

This clonotype occurred once. Its specific antigen is unknown. Qualities for individual bases were not recorded, and no much larger clone is one base off. A lone read offers only weak evidence. The treatment or condition label, read with the paper, signifies: in vitro stimulation with specific CMV peptide epitopes to enrich CMV-specific T cells. The clonotype originates from a human donor in good health (CMV status not recorded). Some clones in this sample may be carry-over from other donors' samples. Recombination connected TRBV7-6 to TRBJ2-2; the D gene remains uncertain. Here the sequenced sample was cultured CD8+ T cells from PBMCs, taken from culture after CMV antigen stimulation. The nucleotide sequence reads as follows: TGTGCCAGCAGCTCAACTGGAGTTTACTCCGGGGAGCTGTTTTTT. This sequence encodes CASSSTGVYSGELFF.